This T cell receptor (beta chain) was documented in a study of glioma-infiltrating T cells after dendritic cell vaccination. Notes on the study in general: Higher pretreatment TIL content predicted longer progression-free time and survival. Complete blood and tumor specimen sets were limited to few patients.

Amplification used 60 V beta primers and 13 J beta primers. Sequencing was performed with immunoSEQ multiplex PCR; in TCRdb, only in-frame clones are kept and a portion is missing. The repertoire holds about 90,000 clones, more than 75% seen once, with around 3% in the top ten. Selection required adequate fresh-frozen tumor tissue plus more than two years' survival data. As concerns this clone: The antigen remains unidentified.

CDR3 length equals 16 residues. Trimming stripped 1 base from V and 2 bases from J, with 12 bases between. Germline CDR1 is SGHDN and CDR2 is FVKESK. The source material was blood, sampled before dendritic cell vaccination. V gene TRBV14 combines with J gene TRBJ1-3; D might be TRBD1 (6 bases). This TCR was recovered from a human donor with glioblastoma. The CDR3 spells CASSQVGGGAGNTIYF. The CDR3 DNA is TGTGCCAGCAGCCAAGTTGGGGGGGGCGCTGGAAACACCATATATTTT.